This paragraph covers one T cell receptor (beta chain) sequence. Its antigen is unknown. The data derive from a study of vaccination effects on CD4 cells after COVID-19. Study context: Two recovered convalescent patients were sampled 16 days and one week pre-vaccination.

Produced via immunoSEQ multiplex PCR; TCRdb's table is partial and in-frame only. The sample holds some 56,000 clones, more than 65% seen once. CDR1 and CDR2 from the germline V gene are SGHVS and FQNEAQ. The CDR3 is 17 amino acids. Trimming shortened V by 5 bases and J by 6 bases, and 23 bases separated the two germline ends. General study findings and limits: Clones arising from infection and from vaccination showed marked clonal contraction late after vaccination.

Expansion with viral peptide pools was applied to antigen-specific CD4+ T cells by the ViraFEST assay prior to sequencing. Once cultured for around 11 days, the cells underwent separation to obtain CD4+ T cells. According to PCR results, the person was infected with SARS-CoV-2 between March and December 2020. This TCR came from a human donor who had a prior SARS-CoV-2 infection. The starting material was CD4+ T cells from PBMCs cultured with HIV peptides, obtained before COVID-19 vaccination. Documented subset: HIV-1 Nef peptide pool negative control/reference culture. The genes are TRBV7-8 and TRBJ2-1; possibly TRBD2 for D (5 bases). CDR3: CASSRPPTSFRFNEQFF. DNA of the CDR3: TGTGCCAGCAGCCGACCCCCAACTAGTTTCCGATTCAATGAGCAGTTCTTC.